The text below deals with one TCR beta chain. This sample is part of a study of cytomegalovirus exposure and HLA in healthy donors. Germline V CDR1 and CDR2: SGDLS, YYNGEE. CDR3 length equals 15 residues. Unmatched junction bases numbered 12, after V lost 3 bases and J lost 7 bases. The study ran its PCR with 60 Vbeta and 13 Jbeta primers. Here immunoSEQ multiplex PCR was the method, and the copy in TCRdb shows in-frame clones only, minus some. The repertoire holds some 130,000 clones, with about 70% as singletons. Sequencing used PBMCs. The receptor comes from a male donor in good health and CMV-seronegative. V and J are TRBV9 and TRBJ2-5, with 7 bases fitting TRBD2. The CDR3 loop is CASSAGLGGEGTQYF. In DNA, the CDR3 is TGTGCCAGCAGCGCTGGGCTGGGGGGGGAGGGGACCCAGTACTTC.